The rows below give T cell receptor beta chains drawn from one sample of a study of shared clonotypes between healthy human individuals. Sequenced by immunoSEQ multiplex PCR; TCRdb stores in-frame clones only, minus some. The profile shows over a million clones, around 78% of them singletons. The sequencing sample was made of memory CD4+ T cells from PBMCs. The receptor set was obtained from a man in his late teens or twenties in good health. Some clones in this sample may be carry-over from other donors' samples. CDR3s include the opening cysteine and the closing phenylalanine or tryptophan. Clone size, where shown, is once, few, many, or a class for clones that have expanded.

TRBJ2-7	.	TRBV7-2	CASSLGDRRYEQYF
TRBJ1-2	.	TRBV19	CASSIQTGNYGYTF
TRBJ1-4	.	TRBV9	CAGGESEKLFF
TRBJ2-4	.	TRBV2	CASSERSNKNIQYF
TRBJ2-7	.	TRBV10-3	CAISGQASYEQYF
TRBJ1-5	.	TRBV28	CASSFSGVGNQPQHF
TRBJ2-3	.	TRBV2	CASSSGQGETDTQYF
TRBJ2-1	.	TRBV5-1	CASSLRSSDNEQFF
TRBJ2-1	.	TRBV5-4	CASSFGTVNEQFF
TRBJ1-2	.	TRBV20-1	CSALLSYGYTF
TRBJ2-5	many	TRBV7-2	CASSLGAGRDETQYF
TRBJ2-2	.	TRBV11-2	CASSPRTGFAGELFF
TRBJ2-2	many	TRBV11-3	CASSLAAGGTGELFF
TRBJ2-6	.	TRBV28	CASSWTNKANVLTF
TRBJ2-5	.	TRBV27	CASSLIPRGQETQYF
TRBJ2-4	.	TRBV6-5	CASQSWTAKNIQYF
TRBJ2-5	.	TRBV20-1	CSARPEETQYF
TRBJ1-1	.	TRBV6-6	CASSYAGLNTEAFF
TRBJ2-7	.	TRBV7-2	CASSPRNRGYEQYF
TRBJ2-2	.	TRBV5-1	CASSFKGAAKKLFF
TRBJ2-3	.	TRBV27	CASSEWGISTDTQYF
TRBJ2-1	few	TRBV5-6	CASSLFNEQFF
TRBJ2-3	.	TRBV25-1	CASNSGRLAGHTDTQYF
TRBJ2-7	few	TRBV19	CASSPPRQGREQYF
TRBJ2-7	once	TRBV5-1	CASSFSTGGAYEQYF
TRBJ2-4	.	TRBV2	CASSTGTKNIQYF
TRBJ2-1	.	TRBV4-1	CASSQVTSGVNEQFF
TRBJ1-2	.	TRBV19	CASSILEGAAKDYGYTF
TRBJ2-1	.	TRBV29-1	CSVEEGTSGTYNEQFF
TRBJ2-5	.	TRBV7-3	CASSLIGPVPGMEFETQYF
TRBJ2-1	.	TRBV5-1	CASSLVEIAGGSYNEQFF
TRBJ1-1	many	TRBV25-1	CASSRGLAEAFF